Sequencing of this T cell receptor (beta chain) was carried out in a study of CD8+ T cells in alopecia areata. Reverse transcribed after extraction, RNA yielded cDNA as the sequencing template. Assay used: immunoSEQ multiplex PCR; TCRdb lists only in-frame clones, some missing. This sample has tens of thousands of clones, with roughly 65% found just once. Treatment reported: oral pan-JAK inhibitor, 5-10 mg twice daily. This clone was seen a handful of times. The sample consisted of CD8+ T cells sorted from blood, taken at week 4, from a patient treated with tofacitinib. This sequence originates from a human donor with alopecia areata.

The CDR3 sequence: CASSQDLEGQAYEQYF. CDR3 in DNA: TGTGCCAGCAGCCAAGATCTCGAGGGACAGGCCTACGAGCAGTACTTC. The chain is built from TRBV4-2 and TRBJ2-7; TRBD1 matches 8 bases. The CDR3 is 16 residues long. The V gene end was trimmed by 0 bases and the J gene end by 2 bases; junction bases not matched to a gene: 6. Germline values: CDR1 LGHNA, CDR2 YNFKEQ.